A selection of T cell receptor beta chains follows, all from one sample in a study of cytomegalovirus exposure and HLA in healthy donors. Sequencing was performed with immunoSEQ multiplex PCR; in TCRdb, only in-frame clones are kept and a portion is missing. The sample has about 140,000 clones; around three quarters are singletons. Sequenced input: PBMCs. These receptors were collected from a man in his forties or fifties in good health and CMV-seropositive. The CDR3 runs from the conserved cysteine through the conserved F or W. The D gene is left open where the match is weak. Some rows have no size entry. The others give once, few or many, or a class for an expanded clone.

cdr3_length	clone_size	v_call	j_call	d_call	cdr3_nt	cdr3_aa
17	-	TRBV29-1	TRBJ2-1	TRBD2	TGCAGCGTTGAGGGGTTGTTAGCGGGAGGGTTTATGTCCCAGCAGTTCTTC	CSVEGLLAGGFMSQQFF
13	-	TRBV2	TRBJ2-7	-	TGTGCCAGCAGTGTTGGACAGACCTACGAGCAGTACTTC	CASSVGQTYEQYF
15	once	TRBV4-2	TRBJ1-2	-	TGTGCCAGCAGCCAAGCGGAGCGGGGTTATGGTGGCTACACCTTC	CASSQAERGYGGYTF
15	once	TRBV5-6	TRBJ2-7	TRBD2	TGTGCCAGCAGCCCCTTAGCGGGAGGGCCGGGCGAGCAGTACTTC	CASSPLAGGPGEQYF
14	-	TRBV30	TRBJ2-7	TRBD2	TGTGCCTGGACCGGGACTAGCGGGAATTGGGAGCAGTACTTC	CAWTGTSGNWEQYF
16	-	TRBV28	TRBJ1-2	-	TGTGCCAGCAGTCCCCGGTTGACCGCGGCTAACTATGGCTACACCTTC	CASSPRLTAANYGYTF
12	-	TRBV27	TRBJ2-7	-	TGTGCCAGTGGGAGGCAGAGCTACGAGCAGTACTTC	CASGRQSYEQYF
14	-	TRBV5-1	TRBJ2-7	-	TGCGCCAGCAGCTTGGTCGGGGGTTTCTACGAGCAGTACTTC	CASSLVGGFYEQYF
15	once	TRBV9	TRBJ2-2	TRBD2	TGTGCCAGCAGCGCCCGGGACTATGACACCGGGGAGCTGTTTTTT	CASSARDYDTGELFF
15	-	TRBV19	TRBJ1-5	-	TGTGCCAGTAGTATAAAGGGGAGGGACAATCAGCCCCAGCATTTT	CASSIKGRDNQPQHF
13	-	TRBV19	TRBJ1-1	-	TGTGCCAGTATCACAGGTCCGAACACTGAAGCTTTCTTT	CASITGPNTEAFF
16	once	TRBV27	TRBJ2-7	TRBD1	TGTGCCAGCAGTTTATCCCCGGGGACAGGGTCCTACGAGCAGTACTTC	CASSLSPGTGSYEQYF
15	once	TRBV30	TRBJ1-5	TRBD1	TGTGCCTGGAGTCTAGGCCAGGGGGCGGGTCAGCCCCAGCATTTT	CAWSLGQGAGQPQHF
13	-	TRBV2	TRBJ1-5	-	TGTGCCAGCAGGGGGCAGAACGATCAGCCCCAGCATTTT	CASRGQNDQPQHF
12	-	TRBV2	TRBJ2-7	TRBD1	TGTGCCAGCCGGGACAGGGCCCACGAGCAGTACTTC	CASRDRAHEQYF
15	-	TRBV9	TRBJ2-5	TRBD2	TGTGCCAGCAGCGTTCTAGCGGGGGTTCACGAGACCCAGTACTTC	CASSVLAGVHETQYF
14	-	TRBV5-4	TRBJ2-5	-	TGTGCCAGCAGCTTTGACGGGATGATGGAGACCCAGTACTTC	CASSFDGMMETQYF
13	-	TRBV5-1	TRBJ2-3	-	TGCGCCAGCAGTGATCAGGGTACAGATACGCAGTATTTT	CASSDQGTDTQYF
15	-	TRBV5-1	TRBJ2-7	TRBD2	TGCGCCAGCAGCCCCGATCTAGCGGGAGGCGGCGAGCAGTACTTC	CASSPDLAGGGEQYF
15	-	TRBV10-1	TRBJ2-5	TRBD2	TGCGCCAGCAGTGAAAGGCTAGCGGAGGGGGAGACCCAGTACTTC	CASSERLAEGETQYF
13	few	TRBV7-9	TRBJ2-5	TRBD1	TGTGCCAGCAGCATACAGGGGGCGGAGACCCAGTACTTC	CASSIQGAETQYF
15	-	TRBV9	TRBJ2-3	-	TGTGCCAGCAGCTCCAACGTGGCTGGCACAGATACGCAGTATTTT	CASSSNVAGTDTQYF
17	once	TRBV19	TRBJ1-1	-	TGTGCCAGTAGCCGGGACACGGCGCATGATCGGAACACTGAAGCTTTCTTT	CASSRDTAHDRNTEAFF
12	once	TRBV18	TRBJ2-7	-	TGTGCCAGCTGTGGATCGGGGGACGAGCAGTACTTC	CASCGSGDEQYF
16	once	TRBV5-1	TRBJ2-5	TRBD2	TGCGCCAGCACCACCGGAGGAGCGGGAGGGCTGGAGACCCAGTACTTC	CASTTGGAGGLETQYF
15	-	TRBV27	TRBJ2-2	-	TGTGCCAGCAGTTTGGGACTTCTCGGCACCGGGGAGCTGTTTTTT	CASSLGLLGTGELFF
15	-	TRBV5-4	TRBJ2-1	TRBD2	TGTGCCAGCAGTTCCGGGACTAGCGGTCACAATGAGCAGTTCTTC	CASSSGTSGHNEQFF
15	-	TRBV6-6	TRBJ2-5	TRBD1	TGTGCCAGCAGTTACTCCGGGACAGGGGTGGAGACCCAGTACTTC	CASSYSGTGVETQYF
16	once	TRBV4-1	TRBJ1-3	-	TGCGCCAGCAGCCAAGCTGGAAATAGACACGGAAACACCATATATTTT	CASSQAGNRHGNTIYF
14	once	TRBV27	TRBJ1-6	TRBD1	TGTGCCAGCCCGTGCGGGACAGGGAATTCACCCCTCCACTTT	CASPCGTGNSPLHF
16	-	TRBV5-4	TRBJ2-2	TRBD2	TGTGCCAGCAGCTCTCCGGGACTAGCGAACACCGGGGAGCTGTTTTTT	CASSSPGLANTGELFF
13	-	TRBV5-4	TRBJ2-3	-	TGTGCCAGCAGTCCTAGCGGCACAGATACGCAGTATTTT	CASSPSGTDTQYF
14	-	TRBV18	TRBJ1-1	-	TGTGCCAGCTCACCTACAGATCGGGGCACTGAAGCTTTCTTT	CASSPTDRGTEAFF
14	-	TRBV6-5	TRBJ1-2	-	TGTGCCAGCAGGGCGGATATACATCAGCGTGGCTACACCTTC	CASRADIHQRGYTF
15	-	TRBV11-3	TRBJ2-2	-	TGTGCCAGCAGCTTAGAAGGACACGAAGTAGGGGAGCTGTTTTTT	CASSLEGHEVGELFF
15	once	TRBV5-8	TRBJ2-1	TRBD1	TGTGCCAGGGATCCCCAGGGGAACAGGGGCAATGAGCAGTTCTTC	CARDPQGNRGNEQFF
14	-	TRBV19	TRBJ1-2	-	TGTGCCAGTACCCTTGGGGGGGGCGTCTATGGCTACACCTTC	CASTLGGGVYGYTF
18	-	TRBV5-1	TRBJ2-6	TRBD1	TGCGCCAGCAGCTTAAGGACAGGGGGCCGCTCTGGGGCCAACGTCCTGACTTTC	CASSLRTGGRSGANVLTF
16	-	TRBV6-5	TRBJ2-3	TRBD2	TGTGCCAGCAGTTTACTAGCGGGAGGAAGCACAGATACGCAGTATTTT	CASSLLAGGSTDTQYF
13	-	TRBV6-6	TRBJ1-1	-	TGTGCCAGCAGAACGGGGGACTACACTGAAGCTTTCTTT	CASRTGDYTEAFF
15	once	TRBV5-6	TRBJ2-7	TRBD2	TGTGCCAGCAGCGAGGGACTAGCGGGTGTAGGGGGGCAGTACTTC	CASSEGLAGVGGQYF
12	-	TRBV29-1	TRBJ2-7	-	TGCAGCGTTGGGACAGATCCCTACGAGCAGTACTTC	CSVGTDPYEQYF
14	few	TRBV7-9	TRBJ1-2	TRBD1	TGTGCCAGCAGCTCCTCCGGGACAGCCTATGGCTACACCTTC	CASSSSGTAYGYTF
14	few	TRBV6-1	TRBJ1-4	-	TGTGCCAGCAGTGAAGTATTCGGGAATGAAAAACTGTTTTTT	CASSEVFGNEKLFF
15	-	TRBV5-1	TRBJ2-3	-	TGCGCCAGCAGCTCCGACCCGGGGGGACAAAATACGCAGTATTTT	CASSSDPGGQNTQYF
13	-	TRBV28	TRBJ1-6	-	TGTGCCACAGAACCCAGGGAAGGGTCACCCCTCCACTTT	CATEPREGSPLHF
15	-	TRBV2	TRBJ2-1	-	TGTGCCAGCAGTGAAGGACAGCGGGCATACAATGAGCAGTTCTTC	CASSEGQRAYNEQFF
14	few	TRBV27	TRBJ1-1	TRBD1	TGTGCCAGCAGTTCGGGGACAGGGGACACTGAAGCTTTCTTT	CASSSGTGDTEAFF
12	-	TRBV30	TRBJ2-7	-	TGTGCCTGGAGTGGAGCCGTTTACGAGCAGTACTTC	CAWSGAVYEQYF
18	-	TRBV5-1	TRBJ1-1	TRBD1	TGCGCCAGCAGCGGGTTCGGGACAGGGGGCAAAGAAGACACTGAAGCTTTCTTT	CASSGFGTGGKEDTEAFF
14	-	TRBV28	TRBJ1-2	-	TGTGCCAGCAGTTCCCAGGACGGGAAATTTAGCTACACCTTC	CASSSQDGKFSYTF
14	-	TRBV6-5	TRBJ1-2	TRBD1	TGTGCCAGCAGGACAGGGATAATATCGAAGGGCTACACCTTC	CASRTGIISKGYTF
15	-	TRBV19	TRBJ1-2	TRBD1	TGTGCCAGTAGACGGGACAGGGAGTCCCCTGGCGGCTACACCTTC	CASRRDRESPGGYTF
14	once	TRBV28	TRBJ1-1	-	TGTGCCAGCAGTTTGCAGGGAAAGAGCACTGAAGCTTTCTTT	CASSLQGKSTEAFF